Here is one T cell receptor beta chain with its context. Its antigen is still unknown. The sample is drawn from a study of cytomegalovirus exposure and HLA in healthy donors. Findings and limits, study-wide: Reports indicated that the classifier achieved high specificity and sensitivity in diagnosing cytomegalovirus status. According to the study, approximately 150 TCR beta chains were cytomegalovirus-associated. Under in vitro conditions, a few CMV-associated chains were confirmed as specific for CMV antigens.

This CDR3 contains 16 residues. The V end was cut by 7 bases, the J end by 8 bases, with 24 bases between. Repertoires were generated with immunoSEQ multiplex PCR, while TCRdb's copy carries only in-frame clones and drops some. The repertoire consists of over 150,000 clones, with about 88% occurring once and the leading ten covering around 24%. The chain links TRBV6-7 to TRBJ2-1, with D maybe TRBD1 (7 bases). TRBV6-7 is noted as an ORF with a role that remains uncertain. The sample was PBMCs. The receptor comes from a man aged 18 to 30 in good health and CMV-seropositive. The CDR3 region is CASIIAGGLRGDEQFF. CDR3 coding DNA: TGTGCCAGCATTATCGCCGGGGGACTCAGGGGGGATGAGCAGTTCTTC.